The 3 T cell receptor beta chains given below trace back to one sample, sequenced in a study of breast tumors, draining lymph nodes, adjacent tissues. A single record per CDR3 protein comes from TCRdb applying MiXCR to the multiplex PCR reads. The sample contains about 14,000 distinct CDR3 sequences, around 53% of which appear only once. The specimen was tumor-adjacent breast tissue. The receptors originated from a female donor with breast cancer. Some clones in this sample may be carry-over from other donors' samples.

The chain's CDR3 is CSAKQMGQGHNEQFF. Here the CDR3 DNA reads TGCAGCGCTAAACAGATGGGACAGGGACACAATGAGCAGTTCTTC. V usage is TRBV29-1 and J usage is TRBJ2-1; 9 bases match TRBD1. Germline V lookup: CDR1 SQVTM, CDR2 ANQGSEA. The CDR3 is made up of 15 amino acids. V was pared by 7 bases and J by 5 bases, with 12 bases of the junction left unmatched.

In this sample, this clonotype turned up many times. The chain uses TRBV19 and TRBJ1-5; 9 bases are shared with TRBD1. V shed 1 base, J shed 7 bases, and the junction held 5 bases outside the gene matches. The CDR3 totals 15 residues. Germline loops: CDR1 LNHDA, CDR2 SQIVND (reference sequence). The CDR3 loop is CASSIGGTGRQPQHF. For the CDR3, the DNA is TGTGCCAGTAGTATAGGAGGGACAGGGAGGCAGCCCCAGCATTTT.

This clonotype was seen only a few times. The chain is built from TRBV20-1 and TRBJ1-3; no clear D. The germline CDR1 and CDR2 sequences are DFQATT and SNEGSKA (reference sequence). The V gene lost 2 bases and the J gene lost 4 bases, with 9 bases spanning the gap. The CDR3 has 13 residues. The DNA for the CDR3 is TGCAGTGCTAGACCGGCGGGGGGAAACACCATATATTTT. This gives the protein CSARPAGGNTIYF.